The 27 T cell receptor beta chains below were found in one sample sequenced in a study of T cells in Graves' hyperthyroidism and ophthalmopathy. TCR beta CDR3 regions were amplified from RNA. The TCR CDR3 was amplified in a first-round RT-PCR using the HTBI primer set. TCRdb analysed the multiplex PCR reads with MiXCR anew, one entry per CDR3 protein. This sample yields about 300,000 distinct CDR3 sequences, of which about 14% are seen a single time; more than 7.5% belongs to the top ten. The sequenced sample consisted of blood. These receptors all stem from a woman aged 25-40 years with Graves' hyperthyroidism that later progressed to Graves' ophthalmopathy.

This clonotype was detected ten times or more. The chain recombines TRBV7-3 with TRBJ1-1; D unclear. Deletions cut 2 bases from V and 1 base from J, with 5 bases between. The germline gives CDR1 SGHTA, CDR2 FQGTGA. The CDR3 runs to 13 residues. This CDR3 reads CASSLEGNTEAFF. The CDR3 region has the DNA TGTGCCAGCAGCTTAGAAGGGAACACTGAAGCTTTCTTT.

This chain joins TRBV10-3 and TRBJ2-5; D is unresolved. Between the trimmed V and J ends, which lost 2 bases and 5 bases, there was a span of 12 bases. CDR1 and CDR2 from the germline V gene are ENHRY and SYGVKD. The CDR3 is made up of 14 amino acids. The CDR3 nucleotides read TGTGCCATCAGTGAGAGCGACCTAGGGGAGACCCAGTACTTC. This translates into CAISESDLGETQYF.

Many counts were recorded for this clonotype. This chain uses TRBV27 with TRBJ2-1, with 8 bases fitting TRBD2. The germline V gene has CDR1 MNHEY and CDR2 SMNVEV (reference sequence). Trimming cost V 2 bases and J 9 bases; bases outside gene matches: 6. CDR3 length equals 14 residues. For the CDR3, the DNA is TGTGCCAGCAGTTTAGCGGGAGGACGGAGTGAGCAGTTCTTC. Amino acids: CASSLAGGRSEQFF.

The sample holds many counts of this clonotype. The chain employs TRBV7-2 and TRBJ2-7; 11 nucleotides match TRBD2. Germline values: CDR1 SGHTA, CDR2 FQGNSA. V gave up 1 base and J gave up 3 bases; unmatched junction bases: 5. The CDR3 is made up of 16 amino acids. The CDR3 loop reads CASSLGPGLAVYEQYF. Written as DNA, the CDR3 is TGTGCCAGCAGCTTAGGACCGGGACTAGCGGTCTACGAGCAGTACTTC.

The sample holds many counts of this clonotype. The CDR3 here is CASSLTQFETEAFF. For the CDR3, the DNA is TGTGCCAGCAGCCTTACACAATTCGAAACTGAAGCTTTCTTT. The rearrangement uses TRBV6-2 or TRBV6-3 and TRBJ1-1, with D unresolved. This CDR3 region has 14 residues. The germline V and J ends were trimmed by 6 bases and 5 bases, with 16 bases remaining between them. The germline gives CDR1 MNHEY, CDR2 SVGEGT.

This clonotype was picked up many times. The J gene is TRBJ1-5, the V gene TRBV28; D remains ambiguous. With 8 bases removed from V and 6 bases from J, the gap between germline ends came to 17 bases. CDR3 length: 14 amino acids. CDR1 and CDR2 (germline): MDHEN, SYDVKM. CDR3 in amino acids: CASDFTGETQPQHF. The CDR3 nucleotides read TGTGCCAGCGACTTTACGGGCGAAACTCAGCCCCAGCATTTT.

This clonotype was seen repeatedly, ten times or more. The chain has TRBV6-2 or TRBV6-3 and TRBJ2-2; 7 nucleotides align to TRBD2. The CDR3 covers 17 residues. Germline V CDR1 and CDR2: MNHEY, SVGEGT. V lost 4 bases to trimming and J lost 0 bases; unmatched junction nucleotides: 8. The chain's CDR3 is CASSLFGLAANTGELFF. CDR3 bases: TGTGCCAGCAGTTTATTCGGGCTAGCGGCGAACACCGGGGAGCTGTTTTTT.

Many counts were recorded for this clonotype. This sequence joins TRBV12-3 or TRBV12-4 and TRBJ1-2; 7 bases are shared with TRBD1. There are 15 residues in the CDR3. The junction had 14 bases not matched to a gene; V was cut back by 5 bases and J by 8 bases. CDR3 sequence: CASSPIDRDSPGYTF. The DNA for the CDR3 is TGTGCCAGCAGTCCAATCGATCGGGACAGTCCCGGCTACACCTTC.

This clonotype was counted between two and nine times. J is TRBJ1-5 and V is TRBV19; D not resolved. This CDR3 region has 13 residues. Germline CDR1 is LNHDA and CDR2 is SQIVND (reference sequence). The ends were cut back, 7 bases at V and 5 bases at J, with 12 bases in the middle. CDR3 sequence reads: CASTAAGDQPQHF. The CDR3 nucleotides read TGTGCCAGTACCGCGGCTGGAGATCAGCCCCAGCATTTT.

This clonotype was seen more than once but under ten times. This chain links TRBV7-8 with TRBJ2-1; TRBD2 matches at 7 bases. The CDR3 has 15 amino acids. V gave up 2 bases and J gave up 3 bases; unmatched junction bases: 4. The germline V gene encodes CDR1 SGHVS and CDR2 FQNEAQ. This CDR3 reads CASSLSGTNYNEQFF. Here the CDR3 DNA reads TGTGCCAGCAGCTTATCCGGGACTAACTACAATGAGCAGTTCTTC.

The table lists this clonotype with many counts. The chain couples TRBV18 to TRBJ2-1; 8 bases align to TRBD2. The CDR3 covers 15 residues. CDR1 and CDR2 from the germline V gene are KGHSH and LQKENI. V trimming: 0 bases; J trimming: 2 bases; junction bases outside the gene matches: 0. The CDR3 bases are TGTGCCAGCTCACCACCTAGCGGGACCTACAATGAGCAGTTCTTC. It is translated as CASSPPSGTYNEQFF.

Notes on this clonotype: Germline and junction disagree at one end, which may indicate a read error. The rearrangement links TRBV7-7 to TRBJ2-3, with 10 bases lining up with TRBD2. CDR1 is SSHAT, CDR2 FNYEAQ, per germline (reference sequence). This CDR3 comprises 18 residues. The CDR3 coding sequence is TGTGCTAGCAGCTCCGCTAGCGGGAGCCGGTGGGGCACAGATACGCAGTATTTT. As protein: CASSSASGSRWGTDTQYF.

V gene TRBV28 combines with J gene TRBJ2-2; 8 bases match TRBD2. The CDR3 extends over 15 amino acids. Trimming at V came to 8 bases and at J to 0 bases, leaving 5 bases not matched to a gene. CDR1 is MDHEN and CDR2 is SYDVKM in the germline V gene. The CDR3 here is CASCRGGANTGELFF. In DNA, the CDR3 is TGTGCCAGCTGCCGGGGGGGCGCGAACACCGGGGAGCTGTTTTTT.

Notes on this clonotype: Relative to the germline gene, one junction end is altered; a read error may explain this. The chain employs TRBV6-1 and TRBJ1-2, with 9 bases lining up with TRBD1. From germline, CDR1 is MNHNS and CDR2 SASEGT. The CDR3 is 15 amino acids. The CDR3 region has the DNA TGTGCCAACAGTCCTCGGACAGGGGCGATGTATGGCTACACCTTC. Translated, it gives CANSPRTGAMYGYTF.

This clonotype was observed many times. The V gene is TRBV19, the J gene TRBJ1-1; tentative D call: TRBD1 (6 bases). From germline, CDR1 is LNHDA and CDR2 SQIVND (reference sequence). This CDR3 is 13 amino acids long. V lost 5 bases to trimming and J lost 4 bases, with 11 bases between them. Here the CDR3 DNA reads TGTGCCAGTAGTTCTACAGGGACCACTGAAGCTTTCTTT. Protein sequence: CASSSTGTTEAFF.

At least ten counts were recorded for this clonotype. The chain's CDR3 is CATQQGTAEAFF. In DNA, the CDR3 is TGTGCCACCCAACAGGGTACAGCTGAAGCTTTCTTT. The chain employs TRBV10-3 and TRBJ1-1; a weak D match, TRBD1 (6 bases). Trimming took off 10 bases at V and 6 bases at J, with 15 bases between the two ends. The CDR3 spans 12 residues. The V gene's germline CDR1 is ENHRY and CDR2 SYGVKD.

This clonotype was found a few times. The chain employs TRBV7-9 and TRBJ1-4; D is perhaps TRBD1 (5 bases). Trimming took 3 bases from V and 6 from J, leaving 14 bases between them. The CDR3 runs 15 residues. CDR1 and CDR2 (germline): SEHNR, FQNEAQ (reference sequence). The CDR3 here is CASSLEGGGYEKLFF. CDR3 nucleotides: TGTGCCAGCAGCTTGGAGGGCGGGGGTTATGAAAAACTGTTTTTT. Supplemented by reference TRBV7-9 and TRBJ1-4, the full variable domain reads DTGVSQNPRHKITKRGQNVTFRCDPISEHNRLYWYRQTLGQGPEFLTYFQNEAQLEKSRLLSDRFSAERPKGSFSTLEIQRTEQGDSAMYLCASSLEGGGYEKLFFGSGTQLSVL.

As to this clonotype: This may stem from a read error, because a much larger clone lies one nucleotide away. V usage is TRBV24-1 and J usage is TRBJ2-1; 9 bases match TRBD1. With V trimmed by 5 bases and J by 0 bases, 7 bases remained unmatched. Germline loops: CDR1 KGHDR, CDR2 SFDVKD. This CDR3 is 17 amino acids long. The CDR3 spells CATSGRGQGPSYNEQFF. The DNA of the CDR3 is TGTGCCACCAGTGGTCGAGGACAGGGGCCCTCCTACAATGAGCAGTTCTTC.

This clonotype was seen only a few times. The chain has TRBV2 and TRBJ2-6; the D gene is possibly TRBD1 (6 bases). CDR1 SNHLY and CDR2 FYNNEI come from the germline V gene. The CDR3 length is 16 residues. V was trimmed by 3 bases and J by 2 bases, leaving 11 bases between them. The CDR3, as DNA: TGTGCCAGCAGTGACCAGACAGGTCCTGGGGCCAACGTCCTGACTTTC. Translated, it gives CASSDQTGPGANVLTF.

This chain connects TRBV20-1 to TRBJ2-3, with D possibly matching TRBD2 (5 bases). The CDR3 runs 17 residues. Germline CDR1 and CDR2: DFQATT and SNEGSKA (reference sequence). V gave up 1 base and J gave up 1 base, with 18 bases separating them. The CDR3 loop reads CSARVFGLSDGTDTQYF. The CDR3 DNA reads as TGCAGTGCTAGAGTCTTTGGACTTTCCGATGGCACAGATACGCAGTATTTT.

This clonotype was detected ten times or more. The rearrangement uses TRBV5-5 and TRBJ2-5; the match to TRBD1 covers 7 bases. The trim removed 2 bases at V and 2 bases at J, leaving 9 bases unmatched. The CDR3 loop spans 16 amino acids. CDR1 and CDR2 from the germline V gene are SGHKS and YYEKEE (reference sequence). CDR3 DNA sequence: TGTGCCAGCAGCTTCAGCAGGGGGAATATACAAGAGACCCAGTACTTC. This gives the protein CASSFSRGNIQETQYF.

The chain carries TRBV9 and TRBJ2-3, with D perhaps TRBD2 (5 bases). V was shortened by 0 bases and J by 4 bases, with 12 bases between the two germline ends. Germline lookup yields CDR1 SGDLS and CDR2 YYNGEE. The CDR3 has 15 amino acids. CDR3 nucleotides: TGTGCCAGCAGCGTAGATAGAGGGTGGCCAGATACGCAGTATTTT. Encoded protein: CASSVDRGWPDTQYF.

About this clonotype: This clone may be a read error of a much larger clone one base away. This chain links TRBV7-9 with TRBJ2-1; unclear D gene. CDR1 is SEHNR and CDR2 is FQNEAQ in the germline V gene (reference sequence). CDR3 length equals 13 residues. With 5 bases removed from V and 6 bases from J, the gap between germline ends came to 11 bases. The DNA for the CDR3 is TGTGCCAGCAGCCTCACATTTGGCAATGAGCAGTTCTTC. It is translated as CASSLTFGNEQFF.

This clonotype was counted at least ten times. The V gene is TRBV2, the J gene TRBJ2-1; no clear D. V was pared by 7 bases and J by 1 base, with 14 bases between. The CDR3 sequence is 15 residues long. Germline V gene data show CDR1 as SNHLY and CDR2 as FYNNEI. DNA for the CDR3: TGTGCCAGCATGCCGGCTCCTAGGTCCTACAATGAGCAGTTCTTC. Its protein product is CASMPAPRSYNEQFF.

This clonotype was counted at least ten times. The CDR3: CSARVGTTYNEQFF. The CDR3 coding sequence is TGCAGTGCTAGGGTAGGGACGACCTACAATGAGCAGTTCTTC. This sequence joins TRBV20-1 and TRBJ2-1; D may be TRBD1 or TRBD2 (5 bases each). The CDR3 is made up of 14 amino acids. Trimming took 3 bases from V and 2 from J, leaving 11 bases between them. Germline V gene data show CDR1 as DFQATT and CDR2 as SNEGSKA (reference sequence).

This clonotype was observed many times. The V call is TRBV7-9, the J call TRBJ2-5, with 8 bases fitting TRBD2. Trimming cost V 4 bases and J 5 bases; bases outside gene matches: 12. This CDR3 has 16 residues. Looked up from germline, CDR1 is SEHNR and CDR2 is FQNEAQ (reference sequence). In DNA, the CDR3 is TGTGCCAGCAGCTCGAGAGAGGCGGGAGGTGGGGAGACCCAGTACTTC. Its protein is CASSSREAGGGETQYF. Filled out from reference TRBV7-9 and TRBJ2-5, the complete variable domain reads DTGVSQNPRHKITKRGQNVTFRCDPISEHNRLYWYRQTLGQGPEFLTYFQNEAQLEKSRLLSDRFSAERPKGSFSTLEIQRTEQGDSAMYLCASSSREAGGGETQYFGPGTRLLVL.

Many counts were recorded for this clonotype. DNA for the CDR3: TGTGCCAGCAGTTCTCCGGGACAGTTCGTGGCAGAGCAGTTCTTC. It codes for CASSSPGQFVAEQFF. The chain employs TRBV12-3 or TRBV12-4 and TRBJ2-1; 7 nucleotides line up with TRBD1. Trimming cost V 4 bases and J 10 bases; bases outside gene matches: 13. The CDR3 runs to 15 residues.